This TCR beta chain was obtained from a study of shared clonotypes between healthy human individuals. Points from the study as a whole: Against clonotypes common to all four donors, non-shared ones had lower generation probabilities.

The CDR3 is made up of 12 amino acids. V shed 2 bases and J shed 1 base, with 3 bases lying between them. CDR1 and CDR2 from the germline V gene are MNHEY and SMNVEV (reference sequence). The repertoire was sequenced with immunoSEQ multiplex PCR; TCRdb's copy has only in-frame clones and lacks some. The sample comprises some 2,000,000 clones, 95% of which are singletons, and around 0.13% rests with the top ten. With respect to this clone: Its antigen is undetermined.

This receptor was taken from a man aged 18 to 35 in good health. This chain uses TRBV27 with TRBJ2-7; D gene uncertain. Sequenced input: naive CD4+ T cells sorted from blood. The subset denotes: CD45RA+ positively selected. CDR3 region: CASSLESYEQYF. CDR3 nucleotide sequence: TGTGCCAGCAGTTTAGAATCCTACGAGCAGTACTTC.